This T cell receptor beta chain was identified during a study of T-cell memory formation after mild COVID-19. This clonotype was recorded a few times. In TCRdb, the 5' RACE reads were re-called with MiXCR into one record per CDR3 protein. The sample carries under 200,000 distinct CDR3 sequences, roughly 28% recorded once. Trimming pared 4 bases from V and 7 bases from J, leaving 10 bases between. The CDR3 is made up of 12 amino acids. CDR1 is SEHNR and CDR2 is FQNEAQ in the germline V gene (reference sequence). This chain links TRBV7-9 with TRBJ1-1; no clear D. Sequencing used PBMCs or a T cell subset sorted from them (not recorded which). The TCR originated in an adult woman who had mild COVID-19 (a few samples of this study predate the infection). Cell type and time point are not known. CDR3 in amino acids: CASSSNWGEAFF. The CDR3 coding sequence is TGTGCCAGCAGCTCTAACTGGGGTGAAGCTTTCTTT.